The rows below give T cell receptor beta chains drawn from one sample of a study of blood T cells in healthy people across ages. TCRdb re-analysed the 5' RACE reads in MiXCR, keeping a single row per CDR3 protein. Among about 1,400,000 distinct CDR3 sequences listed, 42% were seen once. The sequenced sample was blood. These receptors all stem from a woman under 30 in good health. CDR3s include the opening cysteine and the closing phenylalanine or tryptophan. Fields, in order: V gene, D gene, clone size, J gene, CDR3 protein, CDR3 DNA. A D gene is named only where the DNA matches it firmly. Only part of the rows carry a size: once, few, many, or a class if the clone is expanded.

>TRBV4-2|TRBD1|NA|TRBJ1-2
CASSQENRGLGYGYTF
TGTGCCAGCAGCCAGGAAAACAGGGGGCTGGGCTATGGCTACACCTTC
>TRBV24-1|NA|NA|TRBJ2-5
CATSDPAKNEQYF
TGTGCCACCAGTGACCCTGCCAAGAATGAGCAGTACTTC
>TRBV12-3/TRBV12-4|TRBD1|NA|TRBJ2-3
CASNHEGAEDTQYF
TGTGCCAGCAACCACGAGGGGGCTGAAGATACGCAGTATTTT
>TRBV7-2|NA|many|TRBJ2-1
CASSLAPGTYNEQFF
TGTGCCAGCAGCTTAGCGCCTGGAACTTACAATGAGCAGTTCTTC
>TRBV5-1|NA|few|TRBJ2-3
CASTIQSTDTQYF
TGCGCCAGCACCATTCAAAGCACAGATACGCAGTATTTT
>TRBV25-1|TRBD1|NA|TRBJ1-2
CASSYFDRDLGGYTF
TGTGCCAGCAGCTACTTCGACAGGGATTTGGGGGGCTATACCTTC
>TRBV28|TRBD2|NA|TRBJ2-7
CASSLGPLAGASTCEQYF
TGTGCCAGCAGTTTAGGTCCACTAGCGGGGGCCTCCACCTGCGAGCAGTACTTC
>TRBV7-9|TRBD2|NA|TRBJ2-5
CASSLVVAGETQYF
TGTGCCAGCAGCTTAGTTGTAGCGGGAGAGACCCAGTACTTC
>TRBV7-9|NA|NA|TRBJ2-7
CASSYGASSYNEQYF
TGTGCCAGCAGCTACGGTGCGAGCTCCTACAATGAGCAGTACTTC
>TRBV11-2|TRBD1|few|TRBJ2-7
CASSVEPGGEQYF
TGTGCCAGCAGCGTAGAACCAGGGGGTGAGCAGTACTTC
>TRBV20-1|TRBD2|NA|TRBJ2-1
CSARLVSGRANYNEQFF
TGCAGCGCTCGGTTGGTTAGCGGGAGGGCCAATTACAATGAGCAGTTCTTC
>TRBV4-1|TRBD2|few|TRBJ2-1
CASSQSGTSGWREQFF
TGCGCCAGCAGCCAGTCCGGGACTAGCGGGTGGCGGGAGCAGTTCTTC
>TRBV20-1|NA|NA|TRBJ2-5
CSAKKTEETQYF
TGCAGTGCTAAGAAGACAGAAGAGACCCAGTACTTC
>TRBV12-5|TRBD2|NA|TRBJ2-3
CASGRTSGGSTDTQYF
TGTGCTAGTGGAAGGACTAGCGGAGGGAGCACAGATACGCAGTATTTT
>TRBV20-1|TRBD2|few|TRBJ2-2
CSATHRGLAGGLGGELFF
TGCAGTGCTACACACCGTGGACTAGCGGGGGGGCTTGGCGGGGAGCTGTTTTTT
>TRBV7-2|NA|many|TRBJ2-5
CASSLSSAETQYF
TGTGCCAGCAGCTTAAGTTCGGCAGAGACCCAGTACTTC
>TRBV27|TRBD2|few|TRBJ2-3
CASRRSGGNPTDTQYF
TGTGCCAGCAGGCGCTCGGGGGGGAACCCCACAGATACGCAGTATTTT
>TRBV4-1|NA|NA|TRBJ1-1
CASSPPARTDGTEAFF
TGCGCCAGCAGCCCCCCCGCGAGGACTGATGGGACTGAAGCTTTCTTT
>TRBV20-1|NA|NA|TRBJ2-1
CSSWGRNEQFF
TGCAGTAGCTGGGGAAGGAATGAGCAGTTCTTC
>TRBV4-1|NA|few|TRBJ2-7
CASSSRSLSSYEQYF
TGCGCCAGCAGCTCCAGGTCCCTGAGCTCCTACGAGCAGTACTTC
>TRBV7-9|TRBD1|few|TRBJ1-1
CASSADRGVNTEAFF
TGTGCCAGCAGCGCGGACAGGGGAGTCAACACTGAAGCTTTCTTT
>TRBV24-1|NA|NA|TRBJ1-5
CATSGSRGNQPQHF
TGTGCCACCAGTGGTAGTAGGGGCAATCAGCCCCAGCATTTT
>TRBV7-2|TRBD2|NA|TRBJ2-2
CASRRLAGRTGELFF
TGTGCCAGCAGGCGACTAGCGGGGCGCACCGGGGAGCTGTTTTTT
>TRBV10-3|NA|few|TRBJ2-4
CAISERDENIQYF
TGTGCCATCAGTGAGAGGGATGAAAACATTCAGTACTTC
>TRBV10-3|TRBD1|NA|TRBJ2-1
CAISDQGAVNEQFF
TGTGCCATCAGTGACCAGGGGGCGGTGAATGAGCAGTTCTTC
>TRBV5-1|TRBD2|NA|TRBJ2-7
CASSLENKLAGETSSYEQYF
TGCGCCAGCAGCTTGGAGAACAAACTAGCGGGGGAAACTAGCTCCTACGAGCAGTACTTC
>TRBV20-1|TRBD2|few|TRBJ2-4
CSAPISGVAKNIQYF
TGCAGTGCTCCGATAAGCGGGGTAGCCAAAAACATTCAGTACTTC
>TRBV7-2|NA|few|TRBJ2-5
CASSSDPPPETQYF
TGTGCCAGCAGTTCCGACCCTCCCCCGGAGACCCAGTACTTC
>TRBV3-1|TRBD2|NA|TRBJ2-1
CASSRKSSGSSYNEQFF
TGTGCCAGCAGCCGCAAGTCTAGCGGGAGCTCCTACAATGAGCAGTTCTTC
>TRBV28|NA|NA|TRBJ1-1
CASSKQILNTEAFF
TGTGCCAGCAGCAAACAGATTCTGAACACTGAAGCTTTCTTT
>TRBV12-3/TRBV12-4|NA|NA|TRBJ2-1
CASSLGLLYSGDQNEQFF
TGTGCCAGCAGTTTAGGCCTCCTCTACTCAGGGGATCAAAATGAGCAGTTCTTC
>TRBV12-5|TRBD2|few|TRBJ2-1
CASRGAGGIYNEQFF
TGTGCTAGTCGAGGGGCGGGGGGAATCTACAATGAGCAGTTCTTC
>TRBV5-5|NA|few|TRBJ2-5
CASSFRLEETQYF
TGTGCCAGCAGCTTTAGACTAGAAGAGACCCAGTACTTC
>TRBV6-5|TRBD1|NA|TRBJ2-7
CASSYSGQGFNEQYF
TGTGCCAGCAGTTACTCGGGACAGGGTTTCAACGAGCAGTACTTC
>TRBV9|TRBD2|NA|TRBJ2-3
CASSASGGADAQYF
TGTGCCAGCAGCGCTAGCGGGGGGGCAGATGCGCAGTATTTT
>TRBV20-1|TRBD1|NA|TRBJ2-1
CSAITGGGVPSYNEQFF
TGCAGTGCTATAACAGGGGGCGGGGTCCCCTCCTACAATGAGCAGTTCTTC
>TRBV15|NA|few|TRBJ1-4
CATSRDLGVNEKLFF
TGTGCCACCAGCAGAGATTTGGGGGTTAATGAAAAACTGTTTTTT
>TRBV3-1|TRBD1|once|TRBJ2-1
CASSQGDRGEQFF
TGTGCCAGCAGCCAAGGCGACAGGGGTGAGCAGTTCTTC
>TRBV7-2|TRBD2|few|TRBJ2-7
CASSFQREGPYEQYF
TGTGCCAGCAGCTTCCAGCGGGAGGGCCCGTACGAGCAGTACTTC
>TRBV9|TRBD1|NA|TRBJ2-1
CASSAGTGGDEQFF
TGTGCCAGCAGCGCCGGGACAGGGGGCGATGAGCAGTTCTTC
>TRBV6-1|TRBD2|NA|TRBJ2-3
CASSERASGGSDTQYF
TGTGCCAGCAGTGAAAGGGCTAGCGGGGGTTCAGATACGCAGTATTTT
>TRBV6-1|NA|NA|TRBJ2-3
CASSEVGVLFTDTQYF
TGTGCCAGCAGTGAAGTAGGGGTTCTATTCACAGATACGCAGTATTTT
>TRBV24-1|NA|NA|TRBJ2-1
CATSDPGEGNEQFF
TGTGCCACCAGTGATCCCGGCGAGGGAAATGAGCAGTTCTTC
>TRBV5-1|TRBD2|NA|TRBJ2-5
CASSLDSGAGGETQYF
TGCGCCAGCAGCTTGGATAGCGGGGCCGGGGGAGAGACCCAGTACTTC
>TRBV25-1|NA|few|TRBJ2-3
CASRSSGTSTDTQYF
TGTGCCAGCAGAAGCTCCGGGACAAGCACAGATACGCAGTATTTT
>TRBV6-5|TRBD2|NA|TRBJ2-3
CASRIGTSGRLDTQYF
TGTGCCAGCAGAATCGGGACTAGCGGGAGACTAGATACGCAGTATTTT
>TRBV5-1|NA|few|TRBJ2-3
CASSLNDTQYF
TGCGCCAGCAGCTTGAATGATACGCAGTATTTT
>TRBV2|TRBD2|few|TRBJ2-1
CASTPRAGGPGNEQFF
TGTGCCAGCACCCCGAGGGCGGGGGGGCCAGGCAATGAGCAGTTCTTC
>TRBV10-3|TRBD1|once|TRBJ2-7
CAISDAGTGVQYF
TGTGCCATCAGTGACGCCGGGACAGGGGTCCAGTACTTC
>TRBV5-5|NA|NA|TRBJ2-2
CASSFPGLAGELFF
TGTGCCAGCAGCTTCCCGGGATTGGCCGGGGAGCTGTTTTTT
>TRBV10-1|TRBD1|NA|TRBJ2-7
CASSGQGASEQYF
TGCGCCAGCAGTGGACAGGGGGCGAGCGAGCAGTACTTC